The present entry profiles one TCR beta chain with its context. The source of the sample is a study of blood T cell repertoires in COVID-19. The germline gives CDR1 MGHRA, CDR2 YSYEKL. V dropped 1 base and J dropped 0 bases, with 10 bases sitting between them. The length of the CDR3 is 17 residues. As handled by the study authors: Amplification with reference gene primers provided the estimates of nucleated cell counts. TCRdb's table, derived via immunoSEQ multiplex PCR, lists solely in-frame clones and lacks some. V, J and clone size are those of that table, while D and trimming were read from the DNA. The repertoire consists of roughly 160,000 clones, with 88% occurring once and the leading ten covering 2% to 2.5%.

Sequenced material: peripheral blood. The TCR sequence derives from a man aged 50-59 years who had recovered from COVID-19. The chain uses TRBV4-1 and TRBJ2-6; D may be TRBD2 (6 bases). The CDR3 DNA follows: TGCGCCAGCAGCCAAGTTCCGCGGGGCTCTGGGGCCAACGTCCTGACTTTC. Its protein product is CASSQVPRGSGANVLTF.